The present T cell receptor beta chain was sequenced within a study of cytomegalovirus exposure and HLA in healthy donors. Looking at the study overall: Sequencing of about 200 million T cells in an earlier analysis found 90 million to 120 million unique TCR beta sequences.

As for this clone: This specimen includes other DNA sequences encoding the same CDR3.

PCR primers comprised 60 Vbeta and 13 Jbeta primers. Some clones are missing from TCRdb's copy, which holds only in-frame ones; the method was immunoSEQ multiplex PCR. The table includes 150,000 or so clones, 70% to 90% detected once. The TCR comes from a man aged 18 to 30 in good health and CMV-seropositive. The sample consisted of PBMCs.

CDR3 DNA sequence: TGTGCCACCAGCAGAGATCCCGGAGAGACCCAGTACTTC. Amino acids: CATSRDPGETQYF. This rearrangement joins TRBV15 to TRBJ2-5, with D unclear. Between the trimmed V and J ends, which lost 0 bases and 4 bases, there was a span of 6 bases. The CDR3 sequence is 13 residues long. Germline V CDR1 and CDR2: LNHNV, YYDKDF (reference sequence). The whole variable domain, filled in from reference TRBV15 and TRBJ2-5, reads DAMVIQNPRYQVTQFGKPVTLSCSQTLNHNVMYWYQQKSSQAPKLLFHYYDKDFNNEADTPDNFQSRRPNTSFCFLDIRSPGLGDTAMYLCATSRDPGETQYFGPGTRLLVL.